The 20 T cell receptor beta chains given below trace back to one sample, sequenced in a study of cytomegalovirus exposure and HLA in healthy donors. Vbeta (60) and Jbeta (13) primers were used in the PCR. The table came from immunoSEQ multiplex PCR; TCRdb's copy has only in-frame clones and leaves some out. Here the sample spans roughly 140,000 clones, roughly 77% being singletons. Input material: PBMCs. Receptors were obtained from a human donor in good health.

V gene TRBV5-1 combines with J gene TRBJ2-6; perhaps TRBD2 as D (7 bases). The germline V gene has CDR1 SGHRS and CDR2 YFSETQ. The length of the CDR3 is 22 residues. Trimming stripped 2 bases from V and 4 bases from J, with 31 bases between. CDR3 amino acids: CASSFPSRPSAGAEGGANVLTF. CDR3 DNA: TGCGCCAGCAGCTTTCCATCCCGGCCCTCCGCGGGGGCGGAGGGGGGGGCCAACGTCCTGACTTTC.

The chain links TRBV13 to TRBJ2-1; possibly TRBD1 for D (6 bases). Germline V gene lookup returns CDR1 PRHDT and CDR2 FYEKMQ (reference sequence). There are 14 residues in the CDR3. Trimming cost V 3 bases and J 6 bases, with 12 bases left between them. CDR3 loop: CASSFTGLRNEQFF. Written as DNA, the CDR3 is TGTGCCAGCAGCTTTACAGGGCTCCGCAATGAGCAGTTCTTC. Variable domain in full (rest from reference TRBV13 and TRBJ2-1): AAGVIQSPRHLIKEKRETATLKCYPIPRHDTVYWYQQGPGQDPQFLISFYEKMQSDKGSIPDRFSAQQFSDYHSELNMSSLELGDSALYFCASSFTGLRNEQFFGPGTRLTVL.

Notes on this clone: This same CDR3 is encoded by further DNA sequences in the sample. This sequence joins TRBV7-9 and TRBJ2-7, with D unresolved. Deletions cut 5 bases from V and 6 bases from J, with 8 bases between. Germline V gene data show CDR1 as SEHNR and CDR2 as FQNEAQ (reference sequence). This CDR3 region has 11 residues. The chain's CDR3 is CASSPGSEQYF. As DNA, the CDR3 is TGTGCCAGCAGCCCTGGCTCCGAGCAGTACTTC.

V is TRBV19 and J is TRBJ2-6; 9 bases are a match to TRBD1. Looked up from germline, CDR1 is LNHDA and CDR2 is SQIVND (reference sequence). V lost 7 bases to trimming and J lost 1 base; unmatched junction nucleotides: 5. This CDR3 comprises 16 residues. The CDR3 loop reads CASKRQGESGANVLTF. The CDR3 DNA reads TGTGCCAGTAAGCGACAGGGGGAATCTGGGGCCAACGTCCTGACTTTC.

The V and J genes are TRBV4-3 and TRBJ1-1, with D unresolved. Germline CDR1 reads LGHNA; CDR2 reads YSLEER. The CDR3 is 14 residues long. Trimming cost V 1 base and J 7 bases, with 13 bases left between them. Here the CDR3 DNA reads TGCGCCAGCAGCCAAGGGCGGGGTTCTTATGAAGCTTTCTTT. Amino acids: CASSQGRGSYEAFF.

This rearrangement joins TRBV6-1 to TRBJ2-2, with D perhaps matching TRBD2 (6 bases). Looked up from germline, CDR1 is MNHNS and CDR2 is SASEGT. The CDR3 runs to 16 residues. Trimming took 2 bases from V and 2 from J, leaving 12 bases between them. Here the CDR3 reads CASSEWRGPNTGELFF. Written as DNA, the CDR3 is TGTGCCAGCAGTGAATGGCGGGGACCAAACACCGGGGAGCTGTTTTTT.

The CDR3 region is CASTLMTSGAYEQYF. The CDR3, as DNA: TGTGCCAGCACCCTAATGACTAGCGGGGCCTACGAGCAGTACTTC. The genes are TRBV11-2 and TRBJ2-7, with TRBD2 identical over 11 bases. CDR1 SGHAT and CDR2 FQNNGV come from the germline V gene. Unmatched junction bases numbered 7, after V lost 7 bases and J lost 2 bases. The CDR3 is 15 amino acids.

The chain uses TRBV5-1 and TRBJ1-2, with D unresolved. The CDR3 covers 16 residues. Germline V gives CDR1 SGHRS, CDR2 YFSETQ. V gave up 4 bases and J gave up 1 base, with 17 bases separating them. CDR3 DNA: TGCGCCAGCAGCCCCCGGTTGGGCGAGCATAACTATGGCTACACCTTC. Its translation is CASSPRLGEHNYGYTF. Combining the CDR3 with reference TRBV5-1 and TRBJ1-2 gives the whole variable domain KAGVTQTPRYLIKTRGQQVTLSCSPISGHRSVSWYQQTPGQGLQFLFEYFSETQRNKGNFPGRFSGRQFSNSRSEMNVSTLELGDSALYLCASSPRLGEHNYGYTFGSGTRLTVV.

This clone has just one count. The V and J genes are TRBV6-1 and TRBJ1-2, with D possibly being TRBD1 (6 bases). CDR3 length: 16 residues. Germline assignment: CDR1 MNHNS and CDR2 SASEGT. The V gene lost 6 bases and the J gene lost 7 bases, with 24 bases spanning the gap. The CDR3 DNA reads as TGTGCCAGCAGCGAAACTCCAGGGGCCAGGTGGTCTGGCTACACCTTC. Translation gives CASSETPGARWSGYTF.

The V call is TRBV5-6, the J call TRBJ1-2; possible D gene TRBD1, 5 bases. Germline CDR1 is SGHDT and CDR2 is YYEEEE. With 0 bases removed from V and 4 bases from J, the gap between germline ends came to 16 bases. The CDR3 runs 16 residues. The CDR3 sequence is CASSLASGRASYGYTF. The CDR3 nucleotides read TGTGCCAGCAGCTTGGCGTCCGGCAGGGCTTCCTATGGCTACACCTTC.

This clone was seen a few times. This rearrangement joins TRBV6-5 to TRBJ1-1; a possible D gene is TRBD1 (5 bases). The V end lost 0 bases, the J end lost 8 bases, and 13 bases lay between the germline ends. The length of the CDR3 is 14 residues. Germline-derived CDR1 and CDR2 are MNHEY and SVGAGI. The CDR3 loop reads CASSYSSGYVEAFF. CDR3 coding DNA: TGTGCCAGCAGTTACTCGTCAGGGTACGTCGAAGCTTTCTTT.

This clone has just a few counts. The CDR3 DNA reads TGTGCCATCAGTGAGTCTTGGCTAGCGGGAGGGAGCTACGAGCAGTACTTC. This codes for CAISESWLAGGSYEQYF. The rearrangement uses TRBV10-3 and TRBJ2-7; 12 bases fit TRBD2. V was pared by 0 bases and J by 3 bases, with 6 bases of the junction left unmatched. This CDR3 spans 17 amino acids. CDR1 is ENHRY, CDR2 SYGVKD, per germline.

This rearrangement joins TRBV15 to TRBJ1-2, with 7 bases fitting TRBD1. This CDR3 is 15 amino acids long. Germline loops: CDR1 LNHNV, CDR2 YYDKDF (reference sequence). With V trimmed by 5 bases and J by 3 bases, 9 bases remained unmatched. The CDR3 loop is CATSPRQGKHYGYTF. CDR3 in DNA: TGTGCCACCAGCCCTCGACAGGGTAAACACTATGGCTACACCTTC.

J is TRBJ2-2 and V is TRBV7-6; 10 nucleotides agree with TRBD2. This CDR3 is 16 amino acids long. Germline lookup yields CDR1 SGHVS and CDR2 FNYEAQ. Trimming cost V 4 bases and J 5 bases; bases outside gene matches: 7. The CDR3 protein is CASSSPSGGGTGELFF. The CDR3 DNA reads as TGTGCCAGCAGCTCCCCTAGCGGGGGAGGTACCGGGGAGCTGTTTTTT.

This chain joins TRBV5-4 and TRBJ2-3, with D uncertain. CDR1 and CDR2 (germline): SGHNT, YYREEE (reference sequence). The V gene lost 6 bases and the J gene lost 6 bases, with 14 bases spanning the gap. The CDR3 totals 13 residues. The CDR3 DNA follows: TGTGCCAGCAACACTAAACCGCCGGATACGCAGTATTTT. This sequence encodes CASNTKPPDTQYF.

This clone was counted only a few times. The DNA of the CDR3 is TGTGCCAGCAGTTTGGGTAGGGGCGAGAATTCACCCCTCCACTTT. This translates into CASSLGRGENSPLHF. The chain employs TRBV27 and TRBJ1-6, with D possibly being TRBD1 (5 bases). From germline, CDR1 is MNHEY and CDR2 SMNVEV (reference sequence). CDR3 length equals 15 residues. V lost 3 bases, J lost 7 bases, and 13 bases lay in between.

This clone was counted between two and nine times. The rearrangement links TRBV28 to TRBJ2-1; D is unclear. V was clipped by 1 base and J by 9 bases, with 7 bases between them. Germline-derived CDR1 and CDR2 are MDHEN and SYDVKM. This CDR3 region has 12 residues. CDR3 DNA sequence: TGTGCCAGCAGTTTATCTCTCAGTGAGCAGTTCTTC. It yields the protein CASSLSLSEQFF.

This chain connects TRBV5-1 to TRBJ2-1; a weak D match, TRBD2 (6 bases). Germline CDR1 reads SGHRS; CDR2 reads YFSETQ. This CDR3 spans 13 amino acids. The ends were cut back, 7 bases at V and 0 bases at J, with 8 bases in the middle. CDR3 nucleotides: TGCGCCAGCGCGGGGAGCTCCTACAATGAGCAGTTCTTC. Translation gives CASAGSSYNEQFF.

The chain is built from TRBV5-1 and TRBJ1-5; no definite D call. Deletions cut 0 bases from V and 3 bases from J, with 7 bases between. The CDR3 length is 14 residues. Germline lookup yields CDR1 SGHRS and CDR2 YFSETQ. DNA for the CDR3: TGCGCCAGCAGCTTGGGGACTGACAATCAGCCCCAGCATTTT. Translating gives CASSLGTDNQPQHF.

The chain links TRBV5-1 to TRBJ1-1; D is ambiguous. Germline V gene lookup returns CDR1 SGHRS and CDR2 YFSETQ. The CDR3 loop spans 14 amino acids. V shed 0 bases and J shed 0 bases, with 6 bases lying between them. In DNA, the CDR3 is TGCGCCAGCAGCTTGGGAGGGATGAACACTGAAGCTTTCTTT. This translates into CASSLGGMNTEAFF.